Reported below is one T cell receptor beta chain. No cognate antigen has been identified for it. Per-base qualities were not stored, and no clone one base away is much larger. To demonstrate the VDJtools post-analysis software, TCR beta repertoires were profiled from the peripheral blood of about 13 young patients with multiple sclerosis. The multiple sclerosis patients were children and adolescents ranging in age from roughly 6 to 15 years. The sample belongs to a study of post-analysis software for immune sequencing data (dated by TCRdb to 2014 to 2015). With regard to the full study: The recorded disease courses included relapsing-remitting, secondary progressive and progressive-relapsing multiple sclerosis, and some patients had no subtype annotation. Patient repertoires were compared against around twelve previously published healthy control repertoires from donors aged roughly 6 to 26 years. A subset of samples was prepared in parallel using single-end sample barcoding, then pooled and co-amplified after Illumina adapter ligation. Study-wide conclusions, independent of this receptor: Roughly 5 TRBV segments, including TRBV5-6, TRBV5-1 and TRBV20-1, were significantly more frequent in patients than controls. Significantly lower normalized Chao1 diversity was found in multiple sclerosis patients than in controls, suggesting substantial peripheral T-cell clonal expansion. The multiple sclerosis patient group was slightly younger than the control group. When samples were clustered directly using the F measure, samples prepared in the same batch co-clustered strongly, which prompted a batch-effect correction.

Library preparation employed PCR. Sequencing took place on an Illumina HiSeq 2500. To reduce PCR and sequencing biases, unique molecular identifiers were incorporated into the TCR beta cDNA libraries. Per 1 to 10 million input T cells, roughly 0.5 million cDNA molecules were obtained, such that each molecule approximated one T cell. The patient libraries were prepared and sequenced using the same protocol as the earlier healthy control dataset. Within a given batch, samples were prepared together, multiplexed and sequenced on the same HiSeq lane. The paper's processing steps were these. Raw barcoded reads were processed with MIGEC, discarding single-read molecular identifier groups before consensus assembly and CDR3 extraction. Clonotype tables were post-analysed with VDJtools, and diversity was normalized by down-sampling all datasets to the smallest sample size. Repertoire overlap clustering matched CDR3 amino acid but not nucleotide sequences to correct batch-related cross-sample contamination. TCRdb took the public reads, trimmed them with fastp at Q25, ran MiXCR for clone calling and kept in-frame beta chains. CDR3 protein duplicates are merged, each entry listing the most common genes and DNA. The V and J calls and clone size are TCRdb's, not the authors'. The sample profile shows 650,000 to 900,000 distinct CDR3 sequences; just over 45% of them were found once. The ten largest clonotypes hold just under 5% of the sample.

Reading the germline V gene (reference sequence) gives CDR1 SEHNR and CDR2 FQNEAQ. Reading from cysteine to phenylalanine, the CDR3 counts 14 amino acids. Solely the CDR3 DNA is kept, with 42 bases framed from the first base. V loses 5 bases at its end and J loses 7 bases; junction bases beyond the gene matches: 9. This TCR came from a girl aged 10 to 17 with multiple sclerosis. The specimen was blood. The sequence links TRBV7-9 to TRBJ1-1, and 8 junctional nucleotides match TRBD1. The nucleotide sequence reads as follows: TGTGCCAGCAGCCAGGACAGGGCAGTCGGTGAAGCTTTCTTT. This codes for CASSQDRAVGEAFF.